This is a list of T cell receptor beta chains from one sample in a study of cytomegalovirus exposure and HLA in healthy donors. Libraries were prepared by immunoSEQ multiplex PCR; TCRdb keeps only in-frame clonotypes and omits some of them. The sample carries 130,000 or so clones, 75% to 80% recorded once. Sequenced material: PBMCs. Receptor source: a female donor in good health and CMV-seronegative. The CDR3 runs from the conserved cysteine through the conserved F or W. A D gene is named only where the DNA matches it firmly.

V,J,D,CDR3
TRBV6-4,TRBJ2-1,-,CASSLGQRNEQFF
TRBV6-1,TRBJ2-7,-,CASSEGSSYEQYF
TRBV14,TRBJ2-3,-,CASSPDFSTDTQYF
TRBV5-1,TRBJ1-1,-,CASSAHRESTEAFF
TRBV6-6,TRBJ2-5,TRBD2,CASSYFAGGLQETQYF
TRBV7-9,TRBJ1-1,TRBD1,CASSSGTGNEAFF
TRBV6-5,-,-,CASSYDRISYEQYF
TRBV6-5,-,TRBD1,CASSRTGSEQYF
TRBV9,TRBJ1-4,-,CASSVGQGNEKLFF
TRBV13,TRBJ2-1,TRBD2,CASSLRAGSSPIIF
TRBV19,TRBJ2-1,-,CASSSASSYNEQFF